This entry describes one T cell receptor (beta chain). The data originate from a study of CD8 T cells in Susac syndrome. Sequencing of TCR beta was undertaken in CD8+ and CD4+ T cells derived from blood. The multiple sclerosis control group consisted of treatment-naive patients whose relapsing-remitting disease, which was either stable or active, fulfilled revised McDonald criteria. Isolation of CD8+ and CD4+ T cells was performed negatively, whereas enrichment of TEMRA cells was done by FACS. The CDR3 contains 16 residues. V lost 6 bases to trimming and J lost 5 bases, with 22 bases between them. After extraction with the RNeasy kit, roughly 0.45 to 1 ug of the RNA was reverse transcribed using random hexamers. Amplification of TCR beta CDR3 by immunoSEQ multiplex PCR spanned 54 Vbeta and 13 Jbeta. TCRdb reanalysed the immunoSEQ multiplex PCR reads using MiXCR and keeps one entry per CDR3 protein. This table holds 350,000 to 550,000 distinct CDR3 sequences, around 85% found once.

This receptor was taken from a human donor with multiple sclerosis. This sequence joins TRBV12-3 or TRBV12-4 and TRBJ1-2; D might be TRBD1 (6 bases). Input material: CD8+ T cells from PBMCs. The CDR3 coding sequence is TGTGCCAGCAGCCCCTCAGGGGAGAAAAGAGGGTATGGCTACACCTTC. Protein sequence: CASSPSGEKRGYGYTF.